This TCR beta chain was observed in a study of T cells in Graves' hyperthyroidism and ophthalmopathy. Study observations and caveats: Ophthalmopathy was model-predicted a median about 6.7 months pre-onset.

As to this clonotype: Antigen: not known.

TCR beta CDR3 regions were amplified from RNA. An initial round of RT-PCR targeting the TCR CDR3 relied on the HTBI primer set. From the multiplex PCR reads, TCRdb called clonotypes with MiXCR, one entry per CDR3 protein. The data hold about 180,000 distinct CDR3 sequences, with over 15% observed a single time. The germline CDR1 and CDR2 sequences are SGHRS and YFSETQ. This CDR3 has 12 residues. V gave up 4 bases and J gave up 7 bases, with 11 bases separating them. Aged 18 to 65, the patients had hyperthyroidism that was newly diagnosed and had lasted under 2 months. Diagnosing involved the use of clinical symptoms, serum thyroxine and TRAb, thyroid ultrasound and orbital computed tomography.

This rearrangement joins TRBV5-1 to TRBJ1-2; possibly TRBD1 for D (6 bases). The source of this sequence is a woman aged 45 to 65 with Graves' hyperthyroidism. Specimen: blood. CDR3 DNA: TGCGCCAGCAGCCAGGGACACGGTGGCTACACCTTC. It is translated as CASSQGHGGYTF.